This T cell receptor beta chain was documented in a study of T-cell memory formation after mild COVID-19. Study-wide results and caveats: Whether second-wave clones peaking at day 37 were SARS-CoV-2 specific went unconfirmed.

This clonotype was counted only a few times. Antigen specificity is unknown. Employing constant-segment primers, 5'RACE generated TCR alpha and TCR beta cDNA libraries bearing sample barcodes and UMIs. TCRdb reprocessed the 5' RACE reads with MiXCR, giving one entry per CDR3 protein. The repertoire has about 350,000 distinct CDR3 sequences, 25% to 30% of them found once; the top ten carry approximately 13%. Trimming stripped 2 bases from V and 0 bases from J, with 8 bases between. The CDR3 is made up of 14 amino acids. CDR1 and CDR2 from the germline V gene are LGHDT and YNNKEL (reference sequence). This sequence joins TRBV3-1 and TRBJ2-7; D gene unclear. Specimen: PBMCs or a T cell subset sorted from them (not recorded which). The clonotype originates from an adult woman who had mild COVID-19 (a few samples of this study predate the infection). Cell type and time point are not known. The CDR3: CASSQIQSSYEQYF. The CDR3 DNA is TGTGCCAGCAGCCAAATCCAGAGCTCCTACGAGCAGTACTTC.